This TCR beta chain is drawn from a study of T cell repertoires in cytomegalovirus infection. Study overall: TCR beta signatures that were public indicated CMV infection and matching HLA type. Study-level points and caveats: Adding up the frequency of public TCR beta families identified people who carried CMV plus the relevant HLA. In two of eight donors, the top clonotype was HLA-C-restricted CMV-specific.

In the case of this clonotype: Its antigen is currently unknown.

One entry per CDR3 protein results from TCRdb running MiXCR on the reads. Of 450,000 to 650,000 distinct CDR3 sequences in the sample, around 27% were seen once. Per germline, CDR1 SGHTA and CDR2 FQGNSA. The junction had 9 bases not matched to a gene; V was cut back by 9 bases and J by 8 bases. The CDR3 loop spans 13 amino acids. This TCR was sampled from a human donor in good health (CMV status not recorded). Some clones in this sample may be carry-over from other donors' samples. Source material: PBMCs. V gene TRBV7-2 combines with J gene TRBJ2-1; 8 nucleotides agree with TRBD2. The CDR3 DNA is TGTGCCAGTGCAGCGGGAGCACGGGATGAGCAGTTCTTC. Translated, it gives CASAAGARDEQFF.